This TCR beta chain was observed in a study of cytomegalovirus exposure and HLA in healthy donors. The overall study: Among several hundred genotyped donors, roughly 80% fell in the Caucasian-associated ancestry cluster. Whole-study findings and limits: Despite most TCR sequences being rare, some public TCRs occurred in many donors. Among TCR beta chains, those listed as cytomegalovirus-associated numbered around 180. It emerged from a later analysis that several of the most significant clusters appeared to be linked to common viral pathogens.

V lost 5 bases to trimming and J lost 1 base; unmatched junction nucleotides: 12. This CDR3 spans 17 amino acids. Germline V CDR1 and CDR2: MDHEN, SYDVKM. Of note for this clone: What it recognizes is unknown.

With 60 Vbeta and 13 Jbeta primers, the PCR was carried out. Sequencing used immunoSEQ multiplex PCR; TCRdb keeps in-frame clones, though not all of them. The table includes 99,000 or so clones, about a tenth detected once. The chain has TRBV28 and TRBJ2-3; 7 bases map to TRBD1. The receptor was isolated from a man in his forties in good health and CMV-seropositive. Sequenced input: PBMCs. The CDR3 loop reads CASSPGTVSLGTDTQYF. CDR3 in DNA: TGTGCCAGCAGTCCAGGGACAGTCTCTCTGGGCACAGATACGCAGTATTTT.